The T cell receptor (beta chain) under discussion was sequenced for a study of blood T cell repertoires in COVID-19. Study at large: The United States, Italy and Spain provided the acute and convalescent COVID-19 samples. The cDNA or gDNA used as material had been derived from T cells, B-cell-depleted T cells, or PBMCs.

The sample holds one count of this clone. Original handling: Estimation of nucleated cell counts was performed using reference gene primer amplification. TCRdb's copy holds only in-frame clones and misses some; the assay was immunoSEQ multiplex PCR. V, J and clone size derive from that table, while D and trimming were established from the DNA sequence. This table has some 40,000 clones, more than 85% appearing once. Input material: peripheral blood. The sequence was collected from a man aged 50 or older with active COVID-19.

The CDR3 DNA follows: TGCGCCAGCAGCGTTGGGTTCAGGGGGCAAAACGAGCAGTACTTC. This translates into CASSVGFRGQNEQYF. The V gene is TRBV5-1, the J gene TRBJ2-7, with 8 bases fitting TRBD1. CDR1 SGHRS and CDR2 YFSETQ come from the germline V gene. This CDR3 comprises 15 residues. The J segment lost 5 bases and the V segment lost 4 bases, leaving 11 bases of the junction unmatched.